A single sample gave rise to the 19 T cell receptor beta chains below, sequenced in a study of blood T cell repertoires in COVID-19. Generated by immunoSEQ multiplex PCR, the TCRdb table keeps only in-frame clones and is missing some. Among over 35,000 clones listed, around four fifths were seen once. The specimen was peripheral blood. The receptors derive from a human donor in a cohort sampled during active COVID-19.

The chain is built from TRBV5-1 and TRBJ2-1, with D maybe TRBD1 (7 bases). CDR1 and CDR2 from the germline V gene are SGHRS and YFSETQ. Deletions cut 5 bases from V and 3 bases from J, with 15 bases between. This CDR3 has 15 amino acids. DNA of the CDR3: TGCGCCAGCAGTAGGCAGGGGGGTAACTACAATGAGCAGTTCTTC. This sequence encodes CASSRQGGNYNEQFF. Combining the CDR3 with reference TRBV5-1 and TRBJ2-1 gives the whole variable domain KAGVTQTPRYLIKTRGQQVTLSCSPISGHRSVSWYQQTPGQGLQFLFEYFSETQRNKGNFPGRFSGRQFSNSRSEMNVSTLELGDSALYLCASSRQGGNYNEQFFGPGTRLTVL.

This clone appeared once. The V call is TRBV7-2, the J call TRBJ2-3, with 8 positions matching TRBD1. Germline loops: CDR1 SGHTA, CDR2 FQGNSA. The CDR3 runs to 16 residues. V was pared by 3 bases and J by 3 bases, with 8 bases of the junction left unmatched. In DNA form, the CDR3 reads TGTGCCAGCAGCTTTCCCAGGACAGGGCGGACAGATACGCAGTATTTT. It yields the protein CASSFPRTGRTDTQYF.

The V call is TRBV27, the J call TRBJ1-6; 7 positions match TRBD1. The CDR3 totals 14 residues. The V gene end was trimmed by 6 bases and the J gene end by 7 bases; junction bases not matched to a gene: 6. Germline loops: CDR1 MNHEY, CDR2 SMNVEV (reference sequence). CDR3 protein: CASRTGQTNSPLHF. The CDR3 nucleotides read TGTGCCAGCAGAACGGGACAGACCAATTCACCCCTCCACTTT.

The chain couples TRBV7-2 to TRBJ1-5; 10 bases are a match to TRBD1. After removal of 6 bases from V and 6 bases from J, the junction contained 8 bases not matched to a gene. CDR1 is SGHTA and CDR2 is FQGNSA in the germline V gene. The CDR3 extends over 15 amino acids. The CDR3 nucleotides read TGTGCCAGCAGTTTACCCGGGACAGGGGTTCAGCCCCAGCATTTT. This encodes CASSLPGTGVQPQHF.

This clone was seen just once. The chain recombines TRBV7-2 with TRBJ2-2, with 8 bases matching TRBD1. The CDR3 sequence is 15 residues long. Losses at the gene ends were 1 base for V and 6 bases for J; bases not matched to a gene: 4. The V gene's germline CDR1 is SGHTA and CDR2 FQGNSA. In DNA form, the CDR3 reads TGTGCCAGCAGCTTAGAGGACAGGGTATCCGGGGAGCTGTTTTTT. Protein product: CASSLEDRVSGELFF.

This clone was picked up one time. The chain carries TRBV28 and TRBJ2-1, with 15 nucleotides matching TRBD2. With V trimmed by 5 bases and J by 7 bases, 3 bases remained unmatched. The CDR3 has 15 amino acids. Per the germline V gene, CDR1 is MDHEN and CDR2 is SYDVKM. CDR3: CASSRTSGGANEQFF. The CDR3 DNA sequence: TGTGCCAGCAGTCGGACTAGCGGGGGGGCAAATGAGCAGTTCTTC.

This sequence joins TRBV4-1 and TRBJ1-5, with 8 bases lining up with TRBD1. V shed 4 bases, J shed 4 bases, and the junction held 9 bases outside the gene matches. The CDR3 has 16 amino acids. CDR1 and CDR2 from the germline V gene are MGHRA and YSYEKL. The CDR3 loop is CASSPLSGQVNQPQHF. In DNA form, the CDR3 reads TGCGCCAGCAGCCCCCTCTCGGGACAGGTAAATCAGCCCCAGCATTTT.

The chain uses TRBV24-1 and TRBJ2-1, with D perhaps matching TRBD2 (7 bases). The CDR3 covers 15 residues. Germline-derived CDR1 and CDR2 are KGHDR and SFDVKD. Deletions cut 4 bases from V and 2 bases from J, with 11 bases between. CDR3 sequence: CATSEGGGPYNEQFF. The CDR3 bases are TGTGCCACCAGTGAGGGGGGGGGCCCCTACAATGAGCAGTTCTTC.

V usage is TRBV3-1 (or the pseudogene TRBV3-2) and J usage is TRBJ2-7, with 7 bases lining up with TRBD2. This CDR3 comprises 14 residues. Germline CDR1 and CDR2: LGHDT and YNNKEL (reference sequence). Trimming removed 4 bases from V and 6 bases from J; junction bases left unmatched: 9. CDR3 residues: CASSPSAGSGEQYF. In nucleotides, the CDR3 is TGTGCCAGCAGCCCGTCAGCGGGATCGGGCGAGCAGTACTTC.

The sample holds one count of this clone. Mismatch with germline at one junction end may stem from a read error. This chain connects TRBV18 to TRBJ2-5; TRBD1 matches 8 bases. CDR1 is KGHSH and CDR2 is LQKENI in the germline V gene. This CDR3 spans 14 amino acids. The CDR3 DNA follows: TGTGCCAGCTCGCCACAGGGGGATTGGGAGACCCAGTACTTC. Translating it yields CASSPQGDWETQYF. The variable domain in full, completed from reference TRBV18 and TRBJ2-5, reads NAGVMQNPRHLVRRRGQEARLRCSPMKGHSHVYWYRQLPEEGLKFMVYLQKENIIDESGMPKERFSAEFPKEGPSILRIQQVVRGDSAAYFCASSPQGDWETQYFGPGTRLLVL.

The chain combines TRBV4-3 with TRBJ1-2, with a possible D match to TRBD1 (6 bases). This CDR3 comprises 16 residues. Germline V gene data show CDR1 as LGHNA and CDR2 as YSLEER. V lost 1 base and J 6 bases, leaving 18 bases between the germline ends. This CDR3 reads CASSQVGMGRGNGYTF. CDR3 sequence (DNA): TGCGCCAGCAGCCAAGTTGGTATGGGCAGGGGAAATGGCTACACCTTC.

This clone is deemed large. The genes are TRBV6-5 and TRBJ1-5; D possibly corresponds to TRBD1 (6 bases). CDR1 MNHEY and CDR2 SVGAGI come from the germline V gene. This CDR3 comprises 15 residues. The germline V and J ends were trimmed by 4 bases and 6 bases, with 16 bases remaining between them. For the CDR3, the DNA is TGTGCCAGCAGTTTCGACAGGCTATCTACTCAGCCCCAGCATTTT. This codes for CASSFDRLSTQPQHF.

Here the CDR3 DNA reads TGTGCCTGCCCGGGACACCTAGATAGCAATCAGCCCCAGCATTTT. This encodes CACPGHLDSNQPQHF. V is TRBV30 and J is TRBJ1-5, with a possible D match to TRBD1 (6 bases). The germline V and J ends were trimmed by 6 bases and 0 bases, with 15 bases remaining between them. CDR1 and CDR2 from the germline V gene are GTSNPN and SVGIG (reference sequence). The CDR3 has 15 amino acids.

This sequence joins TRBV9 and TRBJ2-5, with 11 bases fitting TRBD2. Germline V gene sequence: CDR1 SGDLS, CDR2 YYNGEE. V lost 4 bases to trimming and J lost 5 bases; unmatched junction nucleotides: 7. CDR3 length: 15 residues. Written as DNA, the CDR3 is TGTGCCAGCAGCCTGGGACCTAGCGGGGGGGAGACCCAGTACTTC. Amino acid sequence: CASSLGPSGGETQYF.

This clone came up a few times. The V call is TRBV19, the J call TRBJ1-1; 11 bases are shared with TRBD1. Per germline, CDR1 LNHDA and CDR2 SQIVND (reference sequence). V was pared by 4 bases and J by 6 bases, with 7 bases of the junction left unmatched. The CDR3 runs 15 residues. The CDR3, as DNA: TGTGCCAGTAGTAGGGGGACAGGGGGTTTCGCTGAAGCTTTCTTT. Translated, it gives CASSRGTGGFAEAFF.

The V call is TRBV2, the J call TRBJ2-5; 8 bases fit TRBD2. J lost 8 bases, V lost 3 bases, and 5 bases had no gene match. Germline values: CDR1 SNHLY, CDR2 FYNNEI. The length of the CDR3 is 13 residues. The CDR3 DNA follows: TGTGCCAGCAGTGAGGGCGGGGGGTTCACCCAGTACTTC. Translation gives CASSEGGGFTQYF.

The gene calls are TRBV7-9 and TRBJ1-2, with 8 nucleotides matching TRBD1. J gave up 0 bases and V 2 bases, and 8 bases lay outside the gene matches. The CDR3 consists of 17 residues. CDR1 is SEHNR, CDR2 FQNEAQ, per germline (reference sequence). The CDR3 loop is CASSLHQGASSNYGYTF. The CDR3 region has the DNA TGTGCCAGCAGCTTACACCAGGGGGCTTCTTCTAACTATGGCTACACCTTC. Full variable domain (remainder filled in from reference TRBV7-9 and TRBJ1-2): DTGVSQNPRHKITKRGQNVTFRCDPISEHNRLYWYRQTLGQGPEFLTYFQNEAQLEKSRLLSDRFSAERPKGSFSTLEIQRTEQGDSAMYLCASSLHQGASSNYGYTFGSGTRLTVV.

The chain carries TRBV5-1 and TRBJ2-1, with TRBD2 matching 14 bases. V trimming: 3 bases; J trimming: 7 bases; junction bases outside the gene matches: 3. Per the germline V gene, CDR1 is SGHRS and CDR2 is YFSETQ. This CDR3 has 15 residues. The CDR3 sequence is CASSSGTSGGNEQFF. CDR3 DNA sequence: TGCGCCAGCAGCTCAGGGACTAGCGGGGGTAATGAGCAGTTCTTC.

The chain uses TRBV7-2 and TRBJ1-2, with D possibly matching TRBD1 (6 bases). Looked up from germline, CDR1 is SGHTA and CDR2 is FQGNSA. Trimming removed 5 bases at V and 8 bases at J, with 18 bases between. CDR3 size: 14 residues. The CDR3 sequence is CASSERGQPGGYTF. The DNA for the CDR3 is TGTGCCAGCAGCGAAAGAGGACAGCCGGGAGGCTACACCTTC.